The subject of this entry is one TCR beta chain. Its antigen is not known. Mismatch with germline at one junction end may stem from a read error. This CDR3 has 13 amino acids. CDR1 is WNHNN, CDR2 SYGVQD, per germline (reference sequence). This entry comes from a study of blood T cells in healthy people across ages. A second PCR, run for about 7 to 11 cycles, used a sample-barcoded 5' primer plus a J-beta primer mix. TCRdb re-called the 5' RACE reads with MiXCR, one entry per CDR3 protein. Of some 700,000 distinct CDR3 sequences in the sample, roughly 44% were seen once. Notes on the study in general: More naive CD4+ cells and higher diversity were found in long-lived than in aged donors. Observed TCR beta diversity showed a strong correlation with the percentage of naive T cells as measured by flow cytometry.

This clonotype originated in a woman aged 55-69 years in good health. The V and J genes are TRBV10-1 and TRBJ1-5, with D maybe TRBD1 (5 bases). Sequenced sample: blood. CDR3: CASSAGRYQPQHF. CDR3 coding DNA: TGCGCCAGCAGTGCGGGACGGTATCAACCCCAGCATTTT.